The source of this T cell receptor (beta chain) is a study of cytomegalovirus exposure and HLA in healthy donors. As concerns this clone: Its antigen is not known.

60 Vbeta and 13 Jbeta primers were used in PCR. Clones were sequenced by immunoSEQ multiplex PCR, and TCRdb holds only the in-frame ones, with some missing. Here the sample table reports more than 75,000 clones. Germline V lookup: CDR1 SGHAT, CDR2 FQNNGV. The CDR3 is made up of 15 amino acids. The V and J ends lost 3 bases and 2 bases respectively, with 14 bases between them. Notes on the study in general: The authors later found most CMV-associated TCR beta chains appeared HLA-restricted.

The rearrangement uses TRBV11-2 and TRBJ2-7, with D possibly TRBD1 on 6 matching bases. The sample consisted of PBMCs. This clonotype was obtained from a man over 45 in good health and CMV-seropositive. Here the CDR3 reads CASSFGDTGTYEQYF. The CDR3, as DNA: TGTGCCAGCAGCTTTGGGGACACAGGCACCTACGAGCAGTACTTC.